The present entry profiles one T cell receptor (beta chain) with its context. What it binds is not known. Looked up from germline, CDR1 is SGHTA and CDR2 is FQGTGA. V gave up 1 base and J gave up 1 base, with 7 bases separating them. The CDR3 is 14 residues long. The study defined stable Graves' hyperthyroidism as no ophthalmopathy progression within 18 months. Pregnant or lactating patients were excluded, as were those with uncontrolled infection or other autoimmune disease. This entry is derived from a study of T cells in Graves' hyperthyroidism and ophthalmopathy. Amplification targeted TCR beta CDR3 regions from RNA transcripts. TCR CDR3 underwent first-round RT-PCR with the HTBI primer set. TCRdb analysed the multiplex PCR reads with MiXCR anew, one entry per CDR3 protein. Found here are approximately 640,000 distinct CDR3 sequences, 15% to 20% of them singletons; the top ten hold approximately 3.8%.

Study-wide findings and caveats: Expanded thyroid clonotypes (above 0.001) were mostly also found in blood.

The chain recombines TRBV7-3 with TRBJ2-5, with a possible D match to TRBD2 (5 bases). Sequences were obtained from blood. This sequence originates from a woman aged 25 to 45 with Graves' hyperthyroidism. The CDR3 loop is CASSLIGSQETQYF. CDR3 DNA sequence: TGTGCCAGCAGCTTAATTGGGAGCCAAGAGACCCAGTACTTC.